These T cell receptor beta chains were read from a single sample in a study of cytomegalovirus exposure and HLA in healthy donors. Profiled with immunoSEQ multiplex PCR; TCRdb holds only in-frame clones, not every one. The sample includes fewer than 150,000 clones, around four fifths seen only once; the top ten take approximately 2.1%. Specimen: PBMCs. The origin of the receptors is a man aged 25-45 years in good health and CMV-seronegative. The CDR3 runs from the conserved cysteine through the conserved F or W. Each record gives: D gene, V gene, J gene, clone size, CDR3 protein, CDR3 DNA. D genes are given only for firm matches. Size tells how often a clone was seen (once, few, many) or the class of an expanded clone, and some rows leave it out.

TRBD1	TRBV28	TRBJ2-2	NA	CASTWDRGETGELFF	TGTGCCAGCACTTGGGACAGGGGGGAAACCGGGGAGCTGTTTTTT
NA	TRBV29-1	TRBJ2-7	NA	CSVPKGSYEQYF	TGCAGCGTACCCAAAGGGAGCTACGAGCAGTACTTC
TRBD1	TRBV9	TRBJ2-3	NA	CASSARQGLRDTQYF	TGTGCCAGCAGCGCTAGACAGGGTTTGAGGGATACGCAGTATTTT
TRBD1	TRBV27	TRBJ1-5	NA	CASSGTGVSSNQPQHF	TGTGCCAGCAGCGGGACAGGGGTTAGTAGCAATCAGCCCCAGCATTTT
TRBD1	TRBV28	TRBJ1-2	NA	CASSLGQGYGYTF	TGTGCCAGCAGTCTGGGACAGGGCTATGGCTACACCTTC
NA	TRBV2	TRBJ2-4	NA	CASKGKNIQYF	TGTGCCAGCAAGGGGAAAAACATTCAGTACTTC
TRBD2	TRBV4-1	TRBJ2-7	few	CASSRALAGERYEQYF	TGCGCCAGCAGCCGAGCACTAGCGGGAGAGAGGTACGAGCAGTACTTC
TRBD2	TRBV4-1	TRBJ2-1	once	CASSLRGGASYNEQFF	TGCGCCAGCAGCCTGCGGGGGGGGGCCTCCTACAATGAGCAGTTCTTC
TRBD2	TRBV15	TRBJ2-3	once	CATSRGVSGSTDTQYF	TGTGCCACCAGCAGAGGTGTTAGCGGGTCCACAGATACGCAGTATTTT
NA	TRBV28	TRBJ1-5	NA	CASSVPGLPQHF	TGTGCCAGCAGTGTTCCGGGACTACCCCAGCATTTT
NA	TRBV10-2	TRBJ2-1	NA	CASSVGANEQFF	TGCGCCAGCAGTGTAGGGGCTAATGAGCAGTTCTTC
TRBD2	TRBV14	TRBJ2-5	NA	CASSQGPRTSRQETQYF	TGTGCCAGCAGCCAAGGCCCCCGGACTAGCAGACAAGAGACCCAGTACTTC
NA	TRBV27	TRBJ2-7	NA	CASRRGAAYEQYF	TGTGCCAGCAGGAGAGGAGCTGCCTACGAGCAGTACTTC
NA	TRBV16	TRBJ1-1	NA	CASSQSGRYSAEAFF	TGTGCCAGCAGCCAATCGGGGAGGTACTCGGCTGAAGCTTTCTTT
TRBD1	TRBV5-1	TRBJ2-5	NA	CASSLRGTATQETQYF	TGCGCCAGCAGCTTGAGGGGGACAGCGACCCAAGAGACCCAGTACTTC
NA	TRBV25-1	TRBJ1-2	NA	CATSPLRTAANYGYTF	TGTGCCACCTCACCATTAAGAACAGCGGCTAACTATGGCTACACCTTC
TRBD1	TRBV9	TRBJ1-3	NA	CASSVDRVASGNTIYF	TGTGCCAGCAGCGTTGACAGGGTGGCTTCTGGAAACACCATATATTTT
TRBD1	TRBV4-1	TRBJ2-3	NA	CASSPDRGTDTQYF	TGCGCCAGCAGCCCCGACAGGGGTACAGATACGCAGTATTTT
NA	TRBV5-4	TRBJ2-4	NA	CASSLQGAKNIQYF	TGTGCCAGCAGCTTACAGGGAGCCAAAAACATTCAGTACTTC
NA	TRBV25-1	TRBJ2-7	NA	CASSTYVQGVTYEQYF	TGTGCCAGCAGTACGTACGTTCAAGGGGTAACCTACGAGCAGTACTTC
NA	TRBV5-4	TRBJ2-3	few	CASSLDGLTHDTQYF	TGTGCCAGCAGCTTGGACGGACTAACACATGATACGCAGTATTTT
TRBD1	TRBV7-9	TRBJ2-7	NA	CSSSFGQGPYEQYF	TGTTCCAGCAGCTTCGGACAGGGGCCCTACGAGCAGTACTTC
NA	TRBV30	TRBJ1-1	NA	CAWSEGGANTEAFF	TGTGCCTGGAGTGAAGGAGGGGCGAACACTGAAGCTTTCTTT
TRBD1	TRBV15	TRBJ1-6	NA	CATSRESGGNSPLHF	TGTGCCACCAGCAGAGAGTCAGGGGGTAATTCACCCCTCCACTTT
TRBD1	TRBV6-6	TRBJ1-1	NA	CASSYQGARATEAFF	TGTGCCAGCAGTTACCAGGGGGCTCGGGCCACTGAAGCTTTCTTT
NA	TRBV29-1	TRBJ1-3	NA	CSVGSTGNVGNTIYF	TGCAGCGTTGGATCTACAGGGAATGTGGGAAACACCATATATTTT
NA	TRBV6-1	TRBJ2-5	NA	CASSDSRTQYF	TGTGCCAGCAGTGACTCTAGGACCCAGTACTTC
NA	TRBV4-2	TRBJ2-5	NA	CASSETSGYETQYF	TGTGCCAGCAGCGAGACTTCGGGGTACGAGACCCAGTACTTC
NA	TRBV19	TRBJ2-2	NA	CASRKGSDTGELFF	TGTGCCAGTAGGAAGGGGTCGGACACCGGGGAGCTGTTTTTT